This is a list of T cell receptor beta chains from one sample in a study of cytomegalovirus exposure and HLA in healthy donors. The assay was immunoSEQ multiplex PCR, and TCRdb's table has in-frame clones only and misses some. The table includes 200,000 to 250,000 clones, roughly 80% detected once. The sequencing sample was made of PBMCs. The receptors shown here come from a man aged 25 to 40 in good health and CMV-seronegative. Both conserved end residues are part of each CDR3. Size values are once, few and many counts, or a class for expanded clones, and some rows have none.

>TRBJ1-2|.|15|TRBV11-3
CASSFTGRSDYGYTF
>TRBJ1-1|.|15|TRBV12-5
CASGSTLKGDTEAFF
>TRBJ1-5|.|17|TRBV12-2
CASRSAGTGAYNQPQHF
>TRBJ2-2|.|17|TRBV7-7
CASSLNPQGARAGELFF
>TRBJ1-5|.|19|TRBV21-1
CASSKVGGEPSVGNQPQHF
>TRBJ2-7|.|14|TRBV5-8
CASSSSSVPYEQYF
>TRBJ1-4|.|15|TRBV7-9
CASSLSGGGSEKLFF
>TRBJ1-4|.|14|TRBV19
CASTGGQTNEKLFF
>TRBJ2-7|.|18|TRBV7-9
CASSSEWGQSGGRYEQYF
>TRBJ1-2|.|12|TRBV7-9
CASSPARDGYTF
>TRBJ2-1|few|15|TRBV4-1
CASSLIAGAYNEQFF
>TRBJ2-2|.|16|TRBV7-9
CASSRTSAGITGELFF
>TRBJ2-5|few|14|TRBV4-1
CATSNTGVSETQYF
>TRBJ2-1|once|15|TRBV5-1
CASSPGTGGAGEQFF
>TRBJ2-5|.|11|TRBV5-1
CASSLAETQYF
>TRBJ1-1|.|15|TRBV27
CASQARDRVGTEAFF
>TRBJ2-7|.|14|TRBV9
CASSAAGDTYEQYF
>TRBJ1-1|.|12|TRBV6-1
CASSEASHLAFF
>TRBJ2-7|.|14|TRBV18
CASSPRQGADEQYF
>TRBJ2-1|.|16|TRBV4-2
CASSPLGSGGANEQFF
>TRBJ1-1|.|14|TRBV9
CASSFTEANTEAFF
>TRBJ1-4|few|11|TRBV6-6
CASSRSEKLFF
>TRBJ1-1|.|15|TRBV14
CASSQVRGRNTEAFF
>TRBJ2-1|.|15|TRBV7-9
CASSSDRGPYNEQFF
>TRBJ2-7|.|15|TRBV7-9
CASSSREGEVHEQYF
>TRBJ1-4|.|14|TRBV18
CASSPPTSSEKLFF
>TRBJ2-1|once|16|TRBV7-2
CASRPTVGQGIDEQFF
>TRBJ1-1|.|12|TRBV27
CASIPGVGEAFF
>TRBJ2-7|.|14|TRBV6-6
CASSPLGGVYEQYF
>TRBJ1-1|.|15|TRBV4-1
CASSRSGQRNTEAFF
>TRBJ1-1|.|14|TRBV18
CASSQGTANTEAFF
>TRBJ2-1|.|15|TRBV6-5
CASSVDRSWGNEQFF
>TRBJ2-7|.|12|TRBV5-4
CASSFGPYEQYF
>TRBJ2-7|.|13|TRBV19
CASSIPNGGEQYF
>TRBJ2-1|.|15|TRBV6-5
CASSRDKTTYNEQFF
>TRBJ1-5|.|13|TRBV6-6
CASRNPQNQPQHF
>TRBJ1-5|.|16|TRBV6-1
CASSGQGSISNQPQHF
>TRBJ2-7|.|15|TRBV7-2
CASSLAGTGVYEQYF
>TRBJ1-1|.|13|TRBV19
CASSILWDSEAFF
>TRBJ1-1|.|17|TRBV19
CASSSLTQGWMNTEAFF